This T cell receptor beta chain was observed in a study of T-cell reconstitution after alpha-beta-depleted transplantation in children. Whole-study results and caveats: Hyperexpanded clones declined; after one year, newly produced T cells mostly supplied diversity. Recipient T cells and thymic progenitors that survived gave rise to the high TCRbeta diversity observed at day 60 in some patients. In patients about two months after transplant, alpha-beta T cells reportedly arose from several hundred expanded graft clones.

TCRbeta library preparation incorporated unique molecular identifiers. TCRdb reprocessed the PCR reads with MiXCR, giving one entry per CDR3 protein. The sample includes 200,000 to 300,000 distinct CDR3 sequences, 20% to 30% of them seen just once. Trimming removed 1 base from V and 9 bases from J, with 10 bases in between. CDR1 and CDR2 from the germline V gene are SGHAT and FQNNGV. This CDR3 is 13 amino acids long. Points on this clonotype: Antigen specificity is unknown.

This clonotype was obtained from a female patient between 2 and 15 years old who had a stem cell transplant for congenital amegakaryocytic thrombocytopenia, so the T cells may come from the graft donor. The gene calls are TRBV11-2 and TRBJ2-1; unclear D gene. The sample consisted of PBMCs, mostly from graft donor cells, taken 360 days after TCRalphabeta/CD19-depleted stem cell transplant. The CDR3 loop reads CASSLVVSGEQFF. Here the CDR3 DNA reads TGTGCCAGCAGCTTAGTTGTGTCCGGTGAGCAGTTCTTC.